This TCR beta chain appears in the sequencing data of a study of blood T cell repertoires in COVID-19. Using immunoSEQ multiplex PCR, the repertoire was profiled, and TCRdb retains in-frame clones only, with some absent. The table includes over 250,000 clones, roughly 86% detected once. Participants spanned ages about 18 to 90 years and resided in about two dozen US areas. The clonotype originates from a woman aged 25 to 39 who had recovered from COVID-19. The material sequenced was PBMCs or T cells enriched from blood (not recorded which).

This CDR3 reads CATSDPKDRGNTEAFF. Here the CDR3 DNA reads TGTGCCACCAGTGACCCTAAGGACAGGGGGAACACTGAAGCTTTCTTT. The chain employs TRBV24-1 and TRBJ1-1; the match to TRBD1 covers 9 bases. This CDR3 contains 16 residues. Germline V gene lookup returns CDR1 KGHDR and CDR2 SFDVKD. V lost 4 bases to trimming and J lost 1 base; unmatched junction nucleotides: 6.